These 29 T cell receptor beta chains were all obtained from the same sample, sequenced in a study of T cell responses to AZD1222 COVID-19 vaccine. The data were produced by immunoSEQ multiplex PCR, yet TCRdb's version contains in-frame clones alone and is incomplete. The sample holds roughly 80,000 clones, approximately 90% seen once. Sequences were derived from peripheral blood, sampled 28 days after the second AZD1222 dose. All receptors derive from an adult who received the AZD1222 COVID-19 vaccine.

This clone appeared a single time. The rearrangement uses TRBV6-5 and TRBJ2-1, with 9 bases fitting TRBD1. CDR3 length: 15 amino acids. Germline V gives CDR1 MNHEY, CDR2 SVGAGI. The junction had 4 bases not matched to a gene; V was cut back by 5 bases and J by 2 bases. The CDR3 reads CASSPRTGAYNEQFF. The CDR3, as DNA: TGTGCCAGCAGTCCACGGACAGGGGCCTACAATGAGCAGTTCTTC.

The V and J genes are TRBV24-1 and TRBJ2-1; D possibly uses TRBD1 or TRBD2 (5 bases each). V lost 1 base and J 4 bases, leaving 10 bases between the germline ends. Per the germline V gene, CDR1 is KGHDR and CDR2 is SFDVKD. The CDR3 runs to 15 residues. CDR3 sequence (DNA): TGTGCCACCAGTGATTTAGGGGACCTATACAATGAGCAGTTCTTC. The encoded protein is CATSDLGDLYNEQFF.

The CDR3 DNA is TGCAGTCCGGACAGCGACTATGGCTACACCTTC. Its protein is CSPDSDYGYTF. The rearrangement joins TRBV20-1 to TRBJ1-2, with D possibly TRBD1 on 6 matching bases. This CDR3 contains 11 residues. Germline loops: CDR1 DFQATT, CDR2 SNEGSKA (reference sequence). The V and J ends lost 8 bases and 3 bases respectively, with 10 bases between them.

CDR3 nucleotides: TGTGCCAGCAGTGGGACAGGGGACACTGAAGCTTTCTTT. Translating gives CASSGTGDTEAFF. The chain joins TRBV6-2 or TRBV6-3 to TRBJ1-1; 10 nucleotides align to TRBD1. Trimming cost V 5 bases and J 3 bases; bases outside gene matches: 0. This CDR3 is 13 amino acids long. Germline V gives CDR1 MNHEY, CDR2 SVGEGT.

Points on this clone: This CDR3 is also generated by other DNA sequences in the sample. V gene TRBV9 combines with J gene TRBJ1-2; possible D gene TRBD1, 6 bases. Germline CDR1 and CDR2: SGDLS and YYNGEE. V gave up 3 bases and J gave up 1 base, with 7 bases separating them. The CDR3 is 13 amino acids. CDR3 residues: CASSAQGNYGYTF. The CDR3 DNA sequence: TGTGCCAGCAGCGCACAGGGTAACTATGGCTACACCTTC.

This rearrangement joins TRBV5-1 to TRBJ2-5; TRBD2 might be the D (7 bases). V was cut by 4 bases and J by 0 bases, with 16 bases left in between. Germline V gives CDR1 SGHRS, CDR2 YFSETQ. CDR3 size: 16 residues. CDR3 sequence: CASSVTGGAYQETQYF. Written as DNA, the CDR3 is TGCGCCAGCAGCGTTACGGGGGGCGCCTACCAAGAGACCCAGTACTTC.

This clone was observed a single time. This chain links TRBV9 with TRBJ2-1, with 7 nucleotides matching TRBD2. Germline V CDR1 and CDR2: SGDLS, YYNGEE. This CDR3 is 16 amino acids long. The trim removed 4 bases at V and 8 bases at J, leaving 15 bases unmatched. The CDR3 DNA reads TGTGCCAGCAGCCCCGGGGGGTGGGAGGCAGACGATGAGCAGTTCTTC. Its protein is CASSPGGWEADDEQFF.

J is TRBJ1-6 and V is TRBV6-2 or TRBV6-3; D unclear. The CDR3 totals 16 residues. Germline CDR1 is MNHEY and CDR2 is SVGEGT. V was pared by 0 bases and J by 6 bases, with 12 bases between. This CDR3 reads CASSYSITAINSPLHF. CDR3 in DNA: TGTGCCAGCAGTTACTCGATTACAGCGATTAATTCACCCCTCCACTTT.

This chain links TRBV6-1 with TRBJ1-1, with TRBD1 as a possible D gene (5 bases). This CDR3 region has 15 residues. Between the trimmed V and J ends, which lost 3 bases and 6 bases, there was a span of 17 bases. Germline V gives CDR1 MNHNS, CDR2 SASEGT. The CDR3 DNA reads TGTGCCAGCAGTGACCCATTGTCGGGGCGGGCTGAAGCTTTCTTT. Translating it yields CASSDPLSGRAEAFF.

The CDR3 DNA sequence: TGTGCCAGCTCACCATCAGGGGGGTCCTACAATGAGCAGTTCTTC. This translates into CASSPSGGSYNEQFF. The chain employs TRBV18 and TRBJ2-1; D is possibly TRBD1 (7 bases). The CDR3 has 15 residues. The germline gives CDR1 KGHSH, CDR2 LQKENI. V was pared by 2 bases and J by 1 base, with 9 bases between.

The gene calls are TRBV6-6 and TRBJ2-2; D perhaps matches TRBD2 (6 bases). V gave up 7 bases and J gave up 6 bases, with 21 bases separating them. The CDR3 extends over 16 amino acids. Germline V lookup: CDR1 MNHNY, CDR2 SVGAGI (reference sequence). The CDR3 protein is CASIPPRERGAGELFF. The CDR3, as DNA: TGTGCCAGCATTCCACCACGGGAGCGAGGTGCCGGGGAGCTGTTTTTT.

The rearrangement links TRBV5-6 to TRBJ2-3; 14 nucleotides line up with TRBD2. This CDR3 is 15 amino acids long. Germline CDR1 SGHDT, CDR2 YYEEEE. With V trimmed by 2 bases and J by 6 bases, 2 bases remained unmatched. The CDR3 region has the DNA TGTGCCAGCAGCTTCAGGACTAGCGGGAGGGATACGCAGTATTTT. Its protein product is CASSFRTSGRDTQYF.

CDR3 loop: CASSPTLGGNTIYF. In DNA, the CDR3 is TGTGCCAGCAGCCCGACGCTGGGTGGAAACACCATATATTTT. V gene TRBV7-2 combines with J gene TRBJ1-3; no reliable D call. Trimming removed 5 bases at V and 3 bases at J, with 11 bases between. This CDR3 has 14 amino acids. Per germline, CDR1 SGHTA and CDR2 FQGNSA. Filled out from reference TRBV7-2 and TRBJ1-3, the complete variable domain reads GAGVSQSPSNKVTEKGKDVELRCDPISGHTALYWYRQSLGQGLEFLIYFQGNSAPDKSGLPSDRFSAERTGGSVSTLTIQRTQQEDSAVYLCASSPTLGGNTIYFGEGSWLTVV.

The chain has TRBV10-3 and TRBJ2-2, with D perhaps TRBD1 or TRBD2 (6 bases each). The germline V and J ends were trimmed by 8 bases and 4 bases, with 20 bases remaining between them. This CDR3 region has 16 residues. Germline V gene lookup returns CDR1 ENHRY and CDR2 SYGVKD. The CDR3 DNA follows: TGTGCCATCCAAGGGGGGATCCAGCGCTCCACCGGGGAGCTGTTTTTT. It is translated as CAIQGGIQRSTGELFF.

The J gene is TRBJ2-7, the V gene TRBV2, with 9 bases matching TRBD1. The CDR3 is 15 residues long. CDR1 is SNHLY, CDR2 FYNNEI, per germline. V dropped 6 bases and J dropped 2; count of bases not matched to a gene: 8. The CDR3 DNA reads TGTGCCAGCAGGGAAACCCGGGACAGGGCCTACGAGCAGTACTTC. Its protein is CASRETRDRAYEQYF. The variable domain in full, with the rest retrieved from reference TRBV2 and TRBJ2-7, is EPEVTQTPSHQVTQMGQEVILRCVPISNHLYFYWYRQILGQKVEFLVSFYNNEISEKSEIFDDQFSVERPDGSNFTLKIRSTKLEDSAMYFCASRETRDRAYEQYFGPGTRLTVT.

The V call is TRBV5-1, the J call TRBJ2-3, with a tentative D call TRBD2 (5 bases). V lost 2 bases and J lost 0, with 13 bases in between. Germline CDR1 reads SGHRS; CDR2 reads YFSETQ. The CDR3 is made up of 16 amino acids. The CDR3 DNA follows: TGCGCCAGCAGCTTCCCCGGGGAGACTAGCACAGATACGCAGTATTTT. Protein: CASSFPGETSTDTQYF.

This clone has a single count. This rearrangement joins TRBV11-3 to TRBJ2-7, with D tentatively TRBD1 or TRBD2 (5 bases each). The CDR3 contains 13 residues. V gave up 3 bases and J gave up 5 bases, with 11 bases separating them. Germline CDR1 reads SGHNT; CDR2 reads YENEEA. Here the CDR3 DNA reads TGTGCCAGCAGCTTGAACTGGGGGAACGAGCAGTACTTC. Translated, it gives CASSLNWGNEQYF.

The genes are TRBV2 and TRBJ2-7; the match to TRBD1 covers 9 bases. V lost 0 bases to trimming and J lost 1 base; unmatched junction nucleotides: 4. This CDR3 is 16 amino acids long. Germline values: CDR1 SNHLY, CDR2 FYNNEI. CDR3 protein: CASSEAKGQGSYEQYF. The DNA for the CDR3 is TGTGCCAGCAGTGAAGCGAAGGGACAGGGATCCTACGAGCAGTACTTC.

This chain joins TRBV2 and TRBJ2-3, with D uncertain. CDR1 is SNHLY, CDR2 FYNNEI, per germline. The CDR3 loop spans 11 amino acids. Trimming took 6 bases from V and 1 from J, leaving 2 bases between them. CDR3 sequence (DNA): TGTGCCAGCAGACGCACAGATACGCAGTATTTT. Its translation is CASRRTDTQYF.

This chain joins TRBV20-1 and TRBJ1-2; D remains ambiguous. V was cut by 4 bases and J by 6 bases, with 6 bases left in between. Per the germline V gene, CDR1 is DFQATT and CDR2 is SNEGSKA (reference sequence). This CDR3 has 10 residues. CDR3 residues: CSATQNGYTF. Written as DNA, the CDR3 is TGCAGTGCTACCCAAAATGGCTACACCTTC.

In its sample, this clone was seen once. The gene calls are TRBV6-6 and TRBJ1-6, with D maybe TRBD1 (6 bases). Per germline, CDR1 MNHNY and CDR2 SVGAGI (reference sequence). The CDR3 is 14 residues long. The germline V and J ends were trimmed by 6 bases and 7 bases, with 13 bases remaining between them. The CDR3 nucleotides read TGTGCCAGCAGCCCCGGACAGAAGAATTCACCCCTCCACTTT. Translating gives CASSPGQKNSPLHF.

The chain joins TRBV6-5 to TRBJ2-7; D possibly corresponds to TRBD2 (5 bases). The CDR3 sequence is 14 residues long. Trimming cost V 0 bases and J 7 bases, with 13 bases left between them. Per the germline V gene, CDR1 is MNHEY and CDR2 is SVGAGI. As DNA, the CDR3 is TGTGCCAGCAGTTACTCGAAGACTATGGGTGAGCAGTACTTC. As protein: CASSYSKTMGEQYF.

The chain employs TRBV19 and TRBJ1-5; the D gene is possibly TRBD1 (5 bases). CDR3 size: 15 residues. V dropped 3 bases and J dropped 5 bases, with 14 bases sitting between them. Germline V lookup: CDR1 LNHDA, CDR2 SQIVND (reference sequence). CDR3 sequence reads: CASSILGRGDQPQHF. In nucleotides, the CDR3 is TGTGCCAGTAGTATCCTCGGGAGGGGCGATCAGCCCCAGCATTTT.

With regard to this clone: The same CDR3 is also encoded by other DNA sequences in this sample. J is TRBJ2-1 and V is TRBV2, with 13 bases matching TRBD2. CDR3 length equals 17 residues. CDR1 is SNHLY and CDR2 is FYNNEI in the germline V gene. The V segment lost 5 bases and the J segment 7 bases; nucleotides outside the gene matches: 11. The CDR3, as DNA: TGTGCCAGCAGTTACTCTGGACTAGCGGGAGTTTATAATGAGCAGTTCTTC. This translates into CASSYSGLAGVYNEQFF.

CDR3 bases: TGTGCCAGCAGCCAGCCCACCAGGTTGGACTATGGCTACACCTTC. The encoded protein is CASSQPTRLDYGYTF. This chain uses TRBV5-6 with TRBJ1-2, with unresolved D. This CDR3 spans 15 amino acids. Germline V CDR1 and CDR2: SGHDT, YYEEEE. The germline V and J ends were trimmed by 4 bases and 3 bases, with 16 bases remaining between them.

The V call is TRBV28, the J call TRBJ2-1; 8 bases map to TRBD2. This CDR3 is 14 amino acids long. Germline V CDR1 and CDR2: MDHEN, SYDVKM. V lost 5 bases to trimming and J lost 7 bases; unmatched junction nucleotides: 7. CDR3 nucleotides: TGTGCCAGCAGTCTACCGGGACTAGTAAATGAGCAGTTCTTC. Its protein is CASSLPGLVNEQFF.

The chain combines TRBV30 with TRBJ2-3; 7 bases line up with TRBD2. Germline CDR1 and CDR2: GTSNPN and SVGIG (reference sequence). V trimming: 6 bases; J trimming: 5 bases; junction bases outside the gene matches: 8. The CDR3 is made up of 13 amino acids. The CDR3 is CACREGLGDTQYF. In nucleotides, the CDR3 is TGTGCCTGCAGGGAGGGTCTCGGAGATACGCAGTATTTT. Looking up the rest from reference TRBV30 and TRBJ2-3 gives the full variable domain: SQTIHQWPATLVQPVGSPLSLECTVEGTSNPNLYWYRQAAGRGLQLLFYSVGIGQISSEVPQNLSASRPQDRQFILSSKKLLLSDSGFYLCACREGLGDTQYFGPGTRLTVL.

This clone was detected once. J is TRBJ1-3 and V is TRBV30, with D perhaps TRBD1 (6 bases). V was cut by 2 bases and J by 8 bases, with 13 bases left in between. There are 13 residues in the CDR3. Germline V gene sequence: CDR1 GTSNPN, CDR2 SVGIG (reference sequence). The CDR3 DNA follows: TGTGCCTGGAGTCGCAAACAGGGTGACACCATATATTTT. Its protein is CAWSRKQGDTIYF.

This clone has only one observation. The CDR3 reads CATSRDQGDFNEQYF. The DNA for the CDR3 is TGTGCCACCAGCAGAGATCAGGGAGACTTCAACGAGCAGTACTTC. This chain uses TRBV15 with TRBJ2-7; D could derive from TRBD1 or TRBD2 (5 bases each). The CDR3 sequence is 15 residues long. Trimming pared 0 bases from V and 5 bases from J, leaving 14 bases between. Germline CDR1 LNHNV, CDR2 YYDKDF (reference sequence).